This T cell receptor (beta chain) was obtained from a study of cytomegalovirus exposure and HLA in healthy donors. Those who donated were healthy bone marrow donors. Study outcomes and limitations: Later analysis indicated greater clonal expansion among HLA-associated TCR beta chains than among equally common other chains.

Primers: 60 Vbeta forward and 13 Jbeta reverse. Sequenced by immunoSEQ multiplex PCR; TCRdb stores in-frame clones only, minus some. The sample shows more than 85,000 clones, around 74% of them seen only once. A remark on this clone: Its antigen remains unknown.

CDR3 size: 15 residues. The V gene's germline CDR1 is LNHNV and CDR2 YYDKDF (reference sequence). Trimming removed 0 bases from V and 0 bases from J, with 8 bases in between. V and J are TRBV15 and TRBJ1-2; D perhaps matches TRBD1 (5 bases). Input material: PBMCs. The origin of this receptor is a boy under 18 in good health and CMV-seronegative. In nucleotides, the CDR3 is TGTGCCACCAGCAGAGATAAGGGGACTAACTATGGCTACACCTTC. It yields the protein CATSRDKGTNYGYTF.